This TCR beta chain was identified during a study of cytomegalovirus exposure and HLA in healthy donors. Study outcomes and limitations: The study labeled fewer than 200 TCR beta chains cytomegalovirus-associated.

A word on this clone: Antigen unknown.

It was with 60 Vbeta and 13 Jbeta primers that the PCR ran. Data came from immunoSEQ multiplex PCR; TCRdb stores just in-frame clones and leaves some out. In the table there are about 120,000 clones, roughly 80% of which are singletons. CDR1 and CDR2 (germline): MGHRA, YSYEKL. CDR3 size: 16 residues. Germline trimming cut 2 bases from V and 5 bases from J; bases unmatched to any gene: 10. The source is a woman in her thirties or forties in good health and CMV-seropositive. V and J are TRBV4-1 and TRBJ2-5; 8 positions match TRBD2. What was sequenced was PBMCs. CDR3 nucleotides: TGCGCCAGCAGCCAATTTTCGGCGGGGGGCAGGGAGACCCAGTACTTC. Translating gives CASSQFSAGGRETQYF.